This T cell receptor (beta chain) was observed in a study of regulatory T cells in long-lasting Graves disease (dated by TCRdb to the early 2020s). For the study in its entirety: Persistent Graves' disease was defined as persistently positive TSH receptor autoantibodies together with antithyroid drug treatment for over 5 years. Persistent Graves' disease patients were compared with newly diagnosed Graves' disease patients by peripheral blood TCR sequencing and RNA sequencing. The study was conducted in China and was registered as a clinical trial. TCR sequencing covered around 13 persistent and 20 or so newly diagnosed Graves' disease patients, around 33 samples in total. On average, persistent Graves' disease patients in the clinical cohort had been on antithyroid drugs for about 10 years. The paper's findings and limits, for the study overall: The authors acknowledged the small sample size as a limitation that may reduce accuracy. Compared with newly diagnosed patients, persistent Graves' disease patients had lower TCR Shannon entropy and fewer highly expanded clones, which suggests clonal expansion. Patients with persistent disease shared more public clonotypes (around 3,000) than newly diagnosed patients did (around 1,000). Only the TCR beta chain was sequenced and analyzed. Persistent disease showed preferential use of TRBV28, TRBJ1-2 and TRBJ2-5, whereas newly diagnosed disease favored TRBV20-1 and TRBJ2-1. Only peripheral blood was studied, because thyroid tissue, the primary lesion, was inaccessible.

The time point label of this sample denotes: persistent/refractory GD, antithyroid drugs over 5 years with positive TRAb. RNA was extracted from PBMCs in TRIzol for both TCR sequencing and RNA sequencing. Graves' disease was diagnosed according to American Thyroid Association guidelines. The patients came from an endocrinology department in Xi'an, China. Each patient gave around 9.2 milliliters of peripheral blood, collected in an EDTA anticoagulant tube. Ficoll Paque Plus density gradient separation was used to isolate PBMCs, and no further T cell sorting was performed. RNA quality was checked with an Agilent 2100 Bioanalyzer and agarose gel, and concentration with a NanoDrop 2000. This clonotype was recorded a few times. Its antigen remains undetermined. The sample holds no much larger clone one base away, and base qualities are not on file. The CDR3 contains 15 residues, cysteine and phenylalanine counted. The read is trimmed to its CDR3 DNA, 45 bases read in frame from base 1. V gives up 1 base and J gives up 5 bases, and the segment between their germline ends measures 14 bases. According to the germline V gene, CDR1 reads LGHNA and CDR2 reads YNFKEQ.

Receptor libraries were prepared by multiplex PCR. The listed sequencing device is Illumina HiSeq 4000. iRepertoire HTBI primers and Arm-PCR amplification of CDR3 regions were used to construct TCR beta libraries. Before sequencing, the PCR products underwent gel purification. The published analysis was carried out like this. Gene usage analysis of CDR3 amino acid clonotypes used the 62 TRBV and approximately 13 TRBJ segments found across samples. COPE and FqMerger were used to merge filtered high-quality paired reads into contigs. Contigs were aligned with BLAST to IMGT TRBV, TRBD and TRBJ reference genes, and CDR3 was defined per IMGT. Clonotypes above 0.1% frequency were classified as highly expanded clones. Shannon entropy was used to measure repertoire diversity, and the Gini coefficient was used to measure V-J evenness. Public clonotypes were defined as clonotypes shared by more than one individual. TCRdb redid the processing of the public reads, applying fastp at Q25 and MiXCR, and retained in-frame beta chains. Every distinct CDR3 protein forms one entry, paired with its most common genes and DNA. The V and J calls reflect TCRdb's pipeline rather than the authors' work. The sample table records around 400,000 distinct CDR3 sequences; about a quarter of these occur just once. Roughly 28% of the sample lies in the top ten.

Sequencing was performed on peripheral blood mononuclear cells (PBMCs), taken when the disease was refractory, from a patient treated with antithyroid drugs. The TCR was taken from a female donor with Graves disease. The chain was built from TRBV4-2 and TRBJ2-5, with the D call perhaps TRBD1 or TRBD2, as 5 bases match in each case. The DNA reads as follows: TGTGCCAGCAGCCAAGCCGGGGCTTGGGAGGAGACCCAGTACTTC. The resulting protein is CASSQAGAWEETQYF.